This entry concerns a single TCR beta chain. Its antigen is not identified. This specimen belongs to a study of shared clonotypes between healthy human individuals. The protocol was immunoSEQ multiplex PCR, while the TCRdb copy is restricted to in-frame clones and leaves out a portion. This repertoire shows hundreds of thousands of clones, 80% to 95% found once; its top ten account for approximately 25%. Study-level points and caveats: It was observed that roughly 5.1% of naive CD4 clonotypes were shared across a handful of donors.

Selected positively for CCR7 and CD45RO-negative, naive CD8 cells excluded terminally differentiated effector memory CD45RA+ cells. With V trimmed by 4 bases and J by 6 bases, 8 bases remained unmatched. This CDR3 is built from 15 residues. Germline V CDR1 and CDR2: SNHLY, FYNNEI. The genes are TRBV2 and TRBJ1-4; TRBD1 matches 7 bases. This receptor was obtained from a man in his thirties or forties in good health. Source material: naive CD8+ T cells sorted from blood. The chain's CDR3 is CASSARQGRHEKLFF. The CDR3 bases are TGTGCCAGCAGTGCCCGACAGGGTCGGCATGAAAAACTGTTTTTT.